One TCR beta chain is described in this entry. The antigen is unknown. The data were taken from a study of cytomegalovirus exposure and HLA in healthy donors. The PCR used 60 Vbeta and 13 Jbeta primers. Data came from immunoSEQ multiplex PCR; TCRdb stores just in-frame clones and leaves some out. The table lists about 130,000 clones, 81% of them singletons, with about 0.75% in the top ten. The germline CDR1 and CDR2 sequences are SGHVS and FQNEAQ. V lost 1 base and J lost 3, with 15 bases in between. This CDR3 contains 16 residues. Study observations and caveats: In a later analysis, donors in an Asian-associated ancestry cluster reportedly had fewer N-insertions in productive TCRs than the cohort mean.

This receptor was obtained from a man younger than 35 in good health and CMV-seronegative. V usage is TRBV7-8 and J usage is TRBJ2-5; D remains unclear. Sequencing was performed on PBMCs. The DNA of the CDR3 is TGTGCCAGCAGCTTAGTGGGTCTAGAAAAAGAAGAGACCCAGTACTTC. As protein: CASSLVGLEKEETQYF.